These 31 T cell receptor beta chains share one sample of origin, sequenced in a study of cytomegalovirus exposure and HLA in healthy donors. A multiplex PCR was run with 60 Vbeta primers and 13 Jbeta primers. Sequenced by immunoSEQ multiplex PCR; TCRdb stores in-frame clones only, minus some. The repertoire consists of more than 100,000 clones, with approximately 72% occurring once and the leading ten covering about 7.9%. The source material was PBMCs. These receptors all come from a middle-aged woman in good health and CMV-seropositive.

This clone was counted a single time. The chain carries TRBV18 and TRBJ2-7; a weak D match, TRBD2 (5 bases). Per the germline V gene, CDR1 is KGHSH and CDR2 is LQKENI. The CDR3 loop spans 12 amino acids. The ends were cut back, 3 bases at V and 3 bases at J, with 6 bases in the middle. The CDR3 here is CASSPEGYEQYF. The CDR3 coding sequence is TGTGCCAGCTCACCCGAGGGCTACGAGCAGTACTTC. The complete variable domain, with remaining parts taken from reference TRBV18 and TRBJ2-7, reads NAGVMQNPRHLVRRRGQEARLRCSPMKGHSHVYWYRQLPEEGLKFMVYLQKENIIDESGMPKERFSAEFPKEGPSILRIQQVVRGDSAAYFCASSPEGYEQYFGPGTRLTVT.

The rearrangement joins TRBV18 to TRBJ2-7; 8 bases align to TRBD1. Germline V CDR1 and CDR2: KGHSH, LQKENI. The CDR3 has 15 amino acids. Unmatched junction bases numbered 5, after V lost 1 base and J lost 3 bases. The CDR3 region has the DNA TGTGCCAGCTCACCACTAGGGACAGGCAGCTACGAGCAGTACTTC. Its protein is CASSPLGTGSYEQYF.

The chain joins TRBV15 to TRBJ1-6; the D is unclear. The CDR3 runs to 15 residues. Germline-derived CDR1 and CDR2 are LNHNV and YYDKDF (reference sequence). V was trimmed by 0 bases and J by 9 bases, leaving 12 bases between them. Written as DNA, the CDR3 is TGTGCCACCAGCAGAGATACAGATAATATTTCACCCCTCCACTTT. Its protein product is CATSRDTDNISPLHF.

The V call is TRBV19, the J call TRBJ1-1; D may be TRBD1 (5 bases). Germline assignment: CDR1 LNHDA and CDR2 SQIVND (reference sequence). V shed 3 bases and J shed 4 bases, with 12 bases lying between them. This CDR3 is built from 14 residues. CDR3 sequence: CASSIYPGSTEAFF. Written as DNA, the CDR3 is TGTGCCAGTAGTATTTATCCAGGGTCCACTGAAGCTTTCTTT.

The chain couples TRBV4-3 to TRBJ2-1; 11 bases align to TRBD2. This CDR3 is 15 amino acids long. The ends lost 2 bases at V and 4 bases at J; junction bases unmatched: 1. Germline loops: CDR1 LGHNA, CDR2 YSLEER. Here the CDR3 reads CASSQTSGGYNEQFF. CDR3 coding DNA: TGCGCCAGCAGCCAAACTAGCGGGGGTTACAATGAGCAGTTCTTC.

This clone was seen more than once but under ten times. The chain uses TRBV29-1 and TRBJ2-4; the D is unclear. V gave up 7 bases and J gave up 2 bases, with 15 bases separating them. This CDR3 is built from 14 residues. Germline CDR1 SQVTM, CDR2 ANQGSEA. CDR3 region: CSAEPSRSKNIQYF. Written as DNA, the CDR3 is TGCAGCGCCGAACCGAGTCGGTCCAAAAACATTCAGTACTTC.

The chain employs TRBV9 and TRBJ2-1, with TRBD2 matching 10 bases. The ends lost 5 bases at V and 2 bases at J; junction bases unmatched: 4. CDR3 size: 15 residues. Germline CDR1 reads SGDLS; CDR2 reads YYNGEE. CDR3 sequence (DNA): TGTGCCAGCAGTGGGACTAGCGAGACCTACAATGAGCAGTTCTTC. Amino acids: CASSGTSETYNEQFF.

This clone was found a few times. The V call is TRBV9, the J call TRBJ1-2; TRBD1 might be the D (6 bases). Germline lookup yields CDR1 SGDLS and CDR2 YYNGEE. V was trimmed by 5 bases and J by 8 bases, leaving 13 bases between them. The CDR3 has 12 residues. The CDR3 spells CASSFGGQGYTF. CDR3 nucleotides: TGTGCCAGCAGTTTCGGGGGGCAAGGCTACACCTTC.

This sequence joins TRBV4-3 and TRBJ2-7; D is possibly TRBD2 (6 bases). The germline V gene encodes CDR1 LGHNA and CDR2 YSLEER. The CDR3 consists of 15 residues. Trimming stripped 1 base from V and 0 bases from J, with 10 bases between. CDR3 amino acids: CASSQASGSSYEQYF. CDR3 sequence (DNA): TGCGCCAGCAGCCAAGCCTCCGGGAGCTCCTACGAGCAGTACTTC.

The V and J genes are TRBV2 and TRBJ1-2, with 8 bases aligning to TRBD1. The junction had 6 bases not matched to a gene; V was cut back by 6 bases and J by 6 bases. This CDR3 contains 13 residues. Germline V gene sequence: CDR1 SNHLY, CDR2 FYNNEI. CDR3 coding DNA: TGTGCCAGCAGAACCGACAGGGGACATGGCTACACCTTC. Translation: CASRTDRGHGYTF.

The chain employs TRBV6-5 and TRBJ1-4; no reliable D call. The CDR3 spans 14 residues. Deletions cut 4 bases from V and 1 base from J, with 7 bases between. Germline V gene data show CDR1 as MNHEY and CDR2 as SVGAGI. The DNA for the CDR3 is TGTGCCAGCAGTTTGGAGGGAACTAATGAAAAACTGTTTTTT. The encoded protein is CASSLEGTNEKLFF.

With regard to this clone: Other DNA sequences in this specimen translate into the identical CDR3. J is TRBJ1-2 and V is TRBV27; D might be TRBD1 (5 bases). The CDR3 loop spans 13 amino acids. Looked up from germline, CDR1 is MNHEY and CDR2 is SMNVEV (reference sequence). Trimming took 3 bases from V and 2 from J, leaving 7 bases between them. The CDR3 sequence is CASSLGGNYGYTF. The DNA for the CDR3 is TGTGCCAGCAGTTTGGGGGGGAACTATGGCTACACCTTC.

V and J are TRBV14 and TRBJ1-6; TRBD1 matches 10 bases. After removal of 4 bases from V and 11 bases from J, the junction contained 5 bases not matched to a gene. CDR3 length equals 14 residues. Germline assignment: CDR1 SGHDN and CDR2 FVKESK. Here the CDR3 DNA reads TGTGCCAGCAGCCTAACGGGACAGGGGACACCCCTCCACTTT. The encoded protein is CASSLTGQGTPLHF.

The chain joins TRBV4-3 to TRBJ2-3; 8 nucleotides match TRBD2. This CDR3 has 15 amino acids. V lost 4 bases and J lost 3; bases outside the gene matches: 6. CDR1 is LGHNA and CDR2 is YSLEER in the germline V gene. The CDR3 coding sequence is TGCGCCAGCAGCCCGGGGGGGATCGAGACAGATACGCAGTATTTT. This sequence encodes CASSPGGIETDTQYF.

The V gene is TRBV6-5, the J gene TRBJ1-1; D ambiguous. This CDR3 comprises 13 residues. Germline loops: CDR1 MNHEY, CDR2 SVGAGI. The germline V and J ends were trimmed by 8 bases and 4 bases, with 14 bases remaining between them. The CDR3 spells CASLRSAGTEAFF. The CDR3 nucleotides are TGTGCCAGCCTGCGGTCCGCGGGCACTGAAGCTTTCTTT.

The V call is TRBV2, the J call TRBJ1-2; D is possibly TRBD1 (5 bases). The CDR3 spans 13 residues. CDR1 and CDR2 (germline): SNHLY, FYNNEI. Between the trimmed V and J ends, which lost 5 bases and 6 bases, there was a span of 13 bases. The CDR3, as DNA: TGTGCCAGCAGTCCCAGGGCGTTGGATGGCTACACCTTC. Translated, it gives CASSPRALDGYTF.

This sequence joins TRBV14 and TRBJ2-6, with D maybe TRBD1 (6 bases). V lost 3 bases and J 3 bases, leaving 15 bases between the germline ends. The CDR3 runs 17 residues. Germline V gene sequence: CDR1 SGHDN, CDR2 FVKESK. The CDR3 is CASSHLQGKDGANVLTF. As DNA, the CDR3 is TGTGCCAGCAGCCATTTACAGGGAAAAGATGGGGCCAACGTCCTGACTTTC.

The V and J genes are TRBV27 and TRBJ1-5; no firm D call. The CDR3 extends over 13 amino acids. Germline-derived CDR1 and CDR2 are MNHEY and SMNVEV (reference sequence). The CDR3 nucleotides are TGTGATACGGAGGTACCCACAAATCAGCCCCAGCATTTT. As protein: CDTEVPTNQPQHF.

CDR3 region: CASSLGAGVMGGYTF. In DNA form, the CDR3 reads TGTGCCAGCAGCTTAGGCGCAGGCGTGATGGGTGGCTACACCTTC. V gene TRBV7-2 combines with J gene TRBJ1-2; D unresolved. CDR3 length equals 15 residues. V lost 1 base and J lost 7, with 16 bases in between. The germline gives CDR1 SGHTA, CDR2 FQGNSA.

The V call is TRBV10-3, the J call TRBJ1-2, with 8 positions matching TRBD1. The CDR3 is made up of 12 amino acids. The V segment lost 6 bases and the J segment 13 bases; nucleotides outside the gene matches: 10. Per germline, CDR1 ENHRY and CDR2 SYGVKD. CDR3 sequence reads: CAISDRGFRITF. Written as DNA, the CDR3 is TGTGCCATCAGCGACAGGGGATTCAGAATCACCTTC.

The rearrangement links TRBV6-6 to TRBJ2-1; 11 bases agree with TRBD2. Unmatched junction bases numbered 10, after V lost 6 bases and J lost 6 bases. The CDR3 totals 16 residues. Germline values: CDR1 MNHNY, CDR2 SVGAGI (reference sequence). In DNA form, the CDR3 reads TGTGCCAGCAGCCTCACTAGCGGGGGTCCGCTCAATGAGCAGTTCTTC. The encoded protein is CASSLTSGGPLNEQFF.

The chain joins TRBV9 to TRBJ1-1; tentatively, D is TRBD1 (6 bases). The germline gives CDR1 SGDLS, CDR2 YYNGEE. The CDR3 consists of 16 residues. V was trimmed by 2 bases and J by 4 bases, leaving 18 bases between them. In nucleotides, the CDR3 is TGTGCCAGCAGCGTCGCCCCAGCCGGACAGTCCACTGAAGCTTTCTTT. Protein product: CASSVAPAGQSTEAFF.

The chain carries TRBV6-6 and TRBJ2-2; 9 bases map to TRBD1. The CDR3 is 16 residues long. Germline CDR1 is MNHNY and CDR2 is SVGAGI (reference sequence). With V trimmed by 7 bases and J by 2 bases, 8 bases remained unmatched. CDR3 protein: CASTQRGQGNTGELFF. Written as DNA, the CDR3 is TGTGCCAGCACCCAAAGGGGACAGGGCAACACCGGGGAGCTGTTTTTT.

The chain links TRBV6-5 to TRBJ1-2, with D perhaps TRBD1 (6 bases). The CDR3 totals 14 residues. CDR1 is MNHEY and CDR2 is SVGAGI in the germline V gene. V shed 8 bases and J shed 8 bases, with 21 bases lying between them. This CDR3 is CASCSLGAVDGYTF. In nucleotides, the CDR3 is TGTGCCAGCTGCAGTCTGGGGGCTGTAGACGGCTACACCTTC.

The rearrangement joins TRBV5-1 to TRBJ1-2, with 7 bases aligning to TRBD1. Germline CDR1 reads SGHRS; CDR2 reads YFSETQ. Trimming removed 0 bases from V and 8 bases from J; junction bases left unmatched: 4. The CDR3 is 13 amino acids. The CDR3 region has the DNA TGCGCCAGCAGCTTGGGCGACAGGGAAGGCTACACCTTC. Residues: CASSLGDREGYTF.

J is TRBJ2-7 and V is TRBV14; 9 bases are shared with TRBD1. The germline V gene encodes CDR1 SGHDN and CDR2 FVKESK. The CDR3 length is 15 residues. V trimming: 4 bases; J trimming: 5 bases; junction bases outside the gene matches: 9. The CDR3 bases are TGTGCCAGCAGCCTTAGGAGACAGGGGGATCACGAGCAGTACTTC. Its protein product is CASSLRRQGDHEQYF.

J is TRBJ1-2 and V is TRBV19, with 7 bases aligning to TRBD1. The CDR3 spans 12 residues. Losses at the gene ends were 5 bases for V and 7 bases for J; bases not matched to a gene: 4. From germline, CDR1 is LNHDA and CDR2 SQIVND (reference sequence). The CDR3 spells CASSLAGGGYTF. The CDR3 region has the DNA TGTGCCAGTAGTCTGGCAGGGGGTGGCTACACCTTC.

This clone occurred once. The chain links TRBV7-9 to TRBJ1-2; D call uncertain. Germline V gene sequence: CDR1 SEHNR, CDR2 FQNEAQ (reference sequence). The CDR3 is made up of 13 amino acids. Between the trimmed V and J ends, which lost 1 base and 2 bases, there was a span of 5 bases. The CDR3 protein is CASSLDSNYGYTF. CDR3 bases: TGTGCCAGCAGCTTAGACAGCAACTATGGCTACACCTTC.

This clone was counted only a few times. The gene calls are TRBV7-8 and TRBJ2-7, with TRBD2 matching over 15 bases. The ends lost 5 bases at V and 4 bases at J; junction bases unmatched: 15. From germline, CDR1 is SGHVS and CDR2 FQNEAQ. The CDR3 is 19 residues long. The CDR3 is CASSLGSGTSGGYVYEQYF. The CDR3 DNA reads TGTGCCAGCAGCCTAGGGTCAGGGACTAGCGGGGGGTATGTATACGAGCAGTACTTC.

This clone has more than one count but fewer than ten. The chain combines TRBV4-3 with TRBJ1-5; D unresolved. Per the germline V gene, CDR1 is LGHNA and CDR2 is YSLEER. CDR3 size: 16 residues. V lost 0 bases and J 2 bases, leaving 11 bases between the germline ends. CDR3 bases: TGCGCCAGCAGCCAAGACCGTGTCGGGGGCAATCAGCCCCAGCATTTT. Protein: CASSQDRVGGNQPQHF.

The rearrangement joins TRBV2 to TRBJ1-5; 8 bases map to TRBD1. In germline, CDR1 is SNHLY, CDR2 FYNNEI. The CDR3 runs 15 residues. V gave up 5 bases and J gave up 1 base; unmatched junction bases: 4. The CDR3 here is CASSRQGWSNQPQHF. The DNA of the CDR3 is TGTGCCAGCAGTAGACAGGGGTGGAGCAATCAGCCCCAGCATTTT.